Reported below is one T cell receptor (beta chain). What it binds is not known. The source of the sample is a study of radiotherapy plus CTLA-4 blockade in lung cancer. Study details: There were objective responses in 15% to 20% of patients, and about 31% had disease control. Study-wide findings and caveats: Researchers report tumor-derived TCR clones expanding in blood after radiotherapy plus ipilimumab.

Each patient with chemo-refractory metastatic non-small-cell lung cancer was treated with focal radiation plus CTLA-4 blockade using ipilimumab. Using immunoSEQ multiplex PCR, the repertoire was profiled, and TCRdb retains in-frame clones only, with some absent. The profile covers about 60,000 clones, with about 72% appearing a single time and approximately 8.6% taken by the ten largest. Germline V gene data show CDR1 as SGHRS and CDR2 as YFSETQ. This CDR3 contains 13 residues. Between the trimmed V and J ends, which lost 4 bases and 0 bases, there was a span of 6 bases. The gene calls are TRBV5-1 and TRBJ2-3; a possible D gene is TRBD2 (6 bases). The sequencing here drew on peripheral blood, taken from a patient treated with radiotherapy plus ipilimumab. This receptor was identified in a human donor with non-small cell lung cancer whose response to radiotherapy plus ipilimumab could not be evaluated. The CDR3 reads CASSGGSTDTQYF. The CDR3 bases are TGCGCCAGCAGCGGAGGGAGCACAGATACGCAGTATTTT.